This T cell receptor (beta chain) was sequenced for a study of tumor-infiltrating lymphocytes in localized non-small cell lung cancer. Across the study: Tumor tissue and non-adjacent uninvolved lung came from each patient. Study conclusions and caveats: Different pieces of the same tissue were used for each assay. Available tissue quantity limited TCR sequencing to a patient subset.

About this clone: Its antigen is not identified.

The V and J ends lost 4 bases and 6 bases respectively, with 17 bases between them. The CDR3 is 15 amino acids. Germline CDR1 and CDR2: SGHRS and YFSETQ. The protocol was immunoSEQ multiplex PCR, while the TCRdb copy is restricted to in-frame clones and leaves out a portion. The sample lists tens of thousands of clones, approximately 64% occurring once. Sequencing used lung tumor tissue. This receptor was obtained from a human donor with non-small cell lung cancer. The chain recombines TRBV5-1 with TRBJ2-1; no clear D. This chain's CDR3 is CASSTDGASLNEQFF. CDR3 nucleotide sequence: TGCGCCAGCAGCACGGACGGAGCTTCTCTCAATGAGCAGTTCTTC.